The source of this TCR beta chain is a study of naive and memory T cell subsets. Two oligonucleotides, mixed equimolar, formed the beta constant-region primer covering TRBC1 and TRBC2. MiXCR was run by TCRdb on the UMI-ligation and nested PCR reads, yielding one entry per CDR3 protein. There are about 85,000 distinct CDR3 sequences in the sample; around 13% occur only once, and 0.75% to 0.95% lies in the top ten. The CDR3 is 12 residues long. Germline V gene lookup returns CDR1 MGHRA and CDR2 YSYEKL. Deletions cut 1 base from V and 11 bases from J, with 9 bases between. This clonotype was detected many times.

This receptor was obtained from a human donor in good health. The sample was central memory CD4+ T cells from blood. The V gene is TRBV4-1, the J gene TRBJ2-1; tentatively, D is TRBD2 (5 bases). CDR3: CASSQVSGKQFF. CDR3 bases: TGCGCCAGCAGCCAAGTTTCGGGAAAGCAGTTCTTC.